The 18 T cell receptor beta chains below all came from one sample that was sequenced in a study of cytomegalovirus exposure and HLA in healthy donors. Primers included in the PCR were 60 Vbeta and 13 Jbeta primers. Repertoires were generated with immunoSEQ multiplex PCR, while TCRdb's copy carries only in-frame clones and drops some. Of 90,000 to 130,000 clones listed, roughly 78% are singletons. Sequencing input: PBMCs. The receptors were sampled from a woman aged 25 to 45 in good health and CMV-seronegative.

The V gene is TRBV9, the J gene TRBJ2-1, with 12 bases identical to TRBD1. This CDR3 is 22 amino acids long. CDR1 and CDR2 (germline): SGDLS, YYNGEE. V was clipped by 0 bases and J by 4 bases; unmatched bases: 20. This chain's CDR3 is CASSVELAGTGGRCIIYNEQFF. The CDR3 DNA sequence: TGTGCCAGCAGCGTAGAATTAGCTGGGACAGGGGGCCGTTGTATAATTTACAATGAGCAGTTCTTC.

V is TRBV10-3 and J is TRBJ2-7; the match to TRBD1 covers 8 bases. This CDR3 has 13 residues. Germline CDR1 ENHRY, CDR2 SYGVKD. V lost 8 bases and J lost 1; bases outside the gene matches: 4. CDR3 loop: CAIGGTGSYEQYF. The CDR3 bases are TGTGCCATCGGAGGGACAGGATCCTACGAGCAGTACTTC.

The chain recombines TRBV9 with TRBJ2-4; TRBD2 agrees at 7 bases. The germline CDR1 and CDR2 sequences are SGDLS and YYNGEE. This CDR3 has 15 residues. The J segment lost 9 bases and the V segment lost 3 bases, leaving 12 bases of the junction unmatched. For the CDR3, the DNA is TGTGCCAGCAGCGCCGCCGGTGGGGGGGTAACCATTCAGTACTTC. Protein sequence: CASSAAGGGVTIQYF.

The V gene is TRBV7-6, the J gene TRBJ2-1, with TRBD2 matching 9 bases. Trimming cost V 3 bases and J 8 bases; bases outside gene matches: 8. This CDR3 has 15 residues. Germline CDR1 SGHVS, CDR2 FNYEAQ. The DNA of the CDR3 is TGTGCCAGCAGCTTTCGAGCGGGAGGAGACGATGAGCAGTTCTTC. Residues: CASSFRAGGDDEQFF.

The V and J genes are TRBV6-1 and TRBJ2-2, with TRBD1 matching over 7 bases. CDR3 size: 14 residues. CDR1 MNHNS and CDR2 SASEGT come from the germline V gene. J was trimmed by 6 bases and V by 2 bases; bases with no gene match: 3. The CDR3 DNA reads as TGTGCCAGCAGTGAAAGACAGGGCTCCGGGGAGCTGTTTTTT. Translating it yields CASSERQGSGELFF.

This clone occurred a few times. The rearrangement uses TRBV7-8 and TRBJ2-5; TRBD1 aligns across 10 bases. Germline CDR1 reads SGHVS; CDR2 reads FQNEAQ. This CDR3 spans 14 amino acids. V shed 5 bases, J shed 8 bases, and the junction held 8 bases outside the gene matches. CDR3 amino acids: CASSGAGTGVTQYF. The DNA of the CDR3 is TGTGCCAGCAGCGGGGCCGGGACAGGGGTAACCCAGTACTTC. The full variable domain, completed using reference TRBV7-8 and TRBJ2-5, is GAGVSQSPRYKVAKRGQDVALRCDPISGHVSLFWYQQALGQGPEFLTYFQNEAQLDKSGLPSDRFFAERPEGSVSTLKIQRTQQEDSAVYLCASSGAGTGVTQYFGPGTRLLVL.

The chain has TRBV29-1 and TRBJ2-1; weak D call: TRBD2 (6 bases). CDR3 length: 15 amino acids. Trimming removed 7 bases at V and 6 bases at J, with 22 bases between. CDR1 and CDR2 from the germline V gene are SQVTM and ANQGSEA. CDR3 sequence: CSAGRKLAPGNEQFF. As DNA, the CDR3 is TGCAGCGCCGGACGAAAACTAGCTCCGGGCAATGAGCAGTTCTTC.

This clone was observed once. CDR3 nucleotide sequence: TGTGCCAGCAGCCAGGGGGGTGGAAACACCATATATTTT. Translation: CASSQGGGNTIYF. The chain recombines TRBV28 with TRBJ1-3, with 7 positions matching TRBD1. The CDR3 spans 13 residues. V dropped 6 bases and J dropped 3; count of bases not matched to a gene: 2. Germline values: CDR1 MDHEN, CDR2 SYDVKM.

This clone was observed a few times. This chain uses TRBV7-9 with TRBJ2-3, with a weak D call TRBD2 (5 bases). Germline V lookup: CDR1 SEHNR, CDR2 FQNEAQ (reference sequence). The V gene lost 8 bases and the J gene lost 2 bases, with 11 bases spanning the gap. This CDR3 is 13 amino acids long. The CDR3 DNA sequence: TGTGCCAGCTCCGGGAACATCACAGATACGCAGTATTTT. Its translation: CASSGNITDTQYF.

The CDR3 spells CASSVLASDGEQFF. DNA of the CDR3: TGTGCCAGCAGCGTACTGGCTAGCGACGGTGAGCAGTTCTTC. The chain couples TRBV9 to TRBJ2-1; D possibly corresponds to TRBD2 (6 bases). In germline, CDR1 is SGDLS, CDR2 YYNGEE. The CDR3 runs 14 residues. The ends were cut back, 1 base at V and 9 bases at J, with 14 bases in the middle.

The gene calls are TRBV27 and TRBJ1-1; D is unresolved. The CDR3 extends over 13 amino acids. Germline V gene data show CDR1 as MNHEY and CDR2 as SMNVEV (reference sequence). The V and J ends lost 7 bases and 4 bases respectively, with 13 bases between them. CDR3 sequence (DNA): TGTGCCAGCATTGGCGGGGTGGGCACTGAAGCTTTCTTT. Translation gives CASIGGVGTEAFF.

This clone was observed many times. The chain combines TRBV6-1 with TRBJ1-1; 12 bases are shared with TRBD1. Per germline, CDR1 MNHNS and CDR2 SASEGT. V trimming: 2 bases; J trimming: 0 bases; junction bases outside the gene matches: 7. The CDR3 has 18 residues. The DNA of the CDR3 is TGTGCCAGCAGTGAACGTGCGGGACAGGGGGCGATGAACACTGAAGCTTTCTTT. As protein: CASSERAGQGAMNTEAFF.

The chain employs TRBV10-2 and TRBJ2-4; TRBD1 matches 7 bases. Germline CDR1 and CDR2: WSHSY and SAAADI. V dropped 7 bases and J dropped 6; count of bases not matched to a gene: 12. The CDR3 loop spans 15 amino acids. CDR3 protein: CASTPEGAIGNIQYF. DNA of the CDR3: TGCGCCAGCACCCCCGAGGGGGCTATAGGAAACATTCAGTACTTC.

The chain uses TRBV7-6 and TRBJ2-7, with D possibly matching TRBD1 (6 bases). The CDR3 totals 15 residues. CDR1 SGHVS and CDR2 FNYEAQ come from the germline V gene. Deletions cut 4 bases from V and 5 bases from J, with 18 bases between. The CDR3 DNA sequence: TGTGCCAGCAGCTCACCCGGGACACGACAGGACGAGCAGTACTTC. Translation gives CASSSPGTRQDEQYF.

The chain joins TRBV7-9 to TRBJ1-1; D gene ambiguous. The CDR3 contains 14 residues. In germline, CDR1 is SEHNR, CDR2 FQNEAQ (reference sequence). The V and J ends lost 5 bases and 1 base respectively, with 11 bases between them. The CDR3 protein is CASSHGQANTEAFF. The DNA of the CDR3 is TGTGCCAGCAGCCATGGCCAGGCGAACACTGAAGCTTTCTTT. Based on the CDR3 plus reference TRBV7-9 and TRBJ1-1, the full variable domain is DTGVSQNPRHKITKRGQNVTFRCDPISEHNRLYWYRQTLGQGPEFLTYFQNEAQLEKSRLLSDRFSAERPKGSFSTLEIQRTEQGDSAMYLCASSHGQANTEAFFGQGTRLTVV.

This chain links TRBV9 with TRBJ2-1, with D perhaps matching TRBD2 (5 bases). Germline assignment: CDR1 SGDLS and CDR2 YYNGEE. The V end was cut by 0 bases, the J end by 8 bases, with 12 bases between. The CDR3 spans 14 residues. This CDR3 is CASSVVVGVDEQFF. The CDR3 DNA reads TGTGCCAGCAGCGTAGTCGTCGGGGTCGATGAGCAGTTCTTC.

The rearrangement joins TRBV30 to TRBJ2-1; 13 positions match TRBD2. The germline gives CDR1 GTSNPN, CDR2 SVGIG (reference sequence). There are 15 residues in the CDR3. The junction had 7 bases not matched to a gene; V was cut back by 5 bases and J by 6 bases. CDR3 amino acids: CAWDTGTSGANEQFF. For the CDR3, the DNA is TGTGCCTGGGATACCGGGACTAGCGGGGCCAATGAGCAGTTCTTC.

The rearrangement joins TRBV7-8 to TRBJ1-5, with 8 positions matching TRBD1. Trimming at V came to 1 base and at J to 0 bases, leaving 8 bases not matched to a gene. Germline V gives CDR1 SGHVS, CDR2 FQNEAQ. The CDR3 totals 18 residues. The CDR3: CASSLGRGPIYSNQPQHF. Written as DNA, the CDR3 is TGTGCCAGCAGCTTAGGCAGGGGGCCAATCTATAGCAATCAGCCCCAGCATTTT.